The 17 T cell receptor beta chains presented below share a single source sample, sequenced in a study of T cell responses to AZD1222 COVID-19 vaccine. Measured with immunoSEQ multiplex PCR; TCRdb has only the in-frame clones, and not every one. The sample consists of about 140,000 clones, 90% to 95% of them appearing once. The specimen was peripheral blood, collected on day 0 of AZD1222 vaccination. These receptor sequences come from an adult in good health.

The rearrangement uses TRBV7-9 and TRBJ2-7; no firm D call. The V and J ends lost 3 bases and 4 bases respectively, with 10 bases between them. The CDR3 runs to 13 residues. The germline V gene has CDR1 SEHNR and CDR2 FQNEAQ (reference sequence). The CDR3, as DNA: TGTGCCAGCAGCTTTCAACAGACTTACGAGCAGTACTTC. Translating it yields CASSFQQTYEQYF. Full variable domain (rest looked up from reference TRBV7-9 and TRBJ2-7): DTGVSQNPRHKITKRGQNVTFRCDPISEHNRLYWYRQTLGQGPEFLTYFQNEAQLEKSRLLSDRFSAERPKGSFSTLEIQRTEQGDSAMYLCASSFQQTYEQYFGPGTRLTVT.

The rearrangement joins TRBV5-8 to TRBJ2-7, with 10 bases matching TRBD1. Germline values: CDR1 SGHTS, CDR2 YDEGEE. J lost 3 bases, V lost 4 bases, and 4 bases had no gene match. CDR3 length equals 14 residues. For the CDR3, the DNA is TGTGCCAGCAGCCGGGACAGGGGATTCTACGAGCAGTACTTC. It yields the protein CASSRDRGFYEQYF.

This clone was recorded once. This chain connects TRBV7-6 to TRBJ2-3; 11 nucleotides agree with TRBD2. Looked up from germline, CDR1 is SGHVS and CDR2 is FNYEAQ. The CDR3 has 13 amino acids. V shed 1 base, J shed 11 bases, and the junction held 2 bases outside the gene matches. CDR3 sequence (DNA): TGTGCCAGCAGCTTAGGGACTAGCGGGTTGCAGTATTTT. It encodes CASSLGTSGLQYF. The whole variable domain, filled in from reference TRBV7-6 and TRBJ2-3, reads GAGVSQSPRYKVTKRGQDVALRCDPISGHVSLYWYRQALGQGPEFLTYFNYEAQQDKSGLPNDRFSAERPEGSISTLTIQRTEQRDSAMYRCASSLGTSGLQYFGPGTRLTVL.

V usage is TRBV30 and J usage is TRBJ1-2; unclear D gene. V dropped 0 bases and J dropped 7 bases, with 12 bases sitting between them. From germline, CDR1 is GTSNPN and CDR2 SVGIG (reference sequence). This CDR3 is built from 13 residues. CDR3 in DNA: TGTGCCTGGAGTGTTATGAGGGTCTCTGGCTACACCTTC. As protein: CAWSVMRVSGYTF.

This chain joins TRBV11-2 and TRBJ2-5, with unresolved D. Deletions cut 5 bases from V and 4 bases from J, with 20 bases between. The CDR3 sequence is 16 residues long. Germline CDR1 SGHAT, CDR2 FQNNGV. The CDR3 region has the DNA TGTGCCAGCAGCCCCCAAAAATTGACACCCTCAGAGACCCAGTACTTC. This gives the protein CASSPQKLTPSETQYF.

This clone was seen a single time. The J gene is TRBJ2-2, the V gene TRBV11-2; D ambiguous. This CDR3 is 14 amino acids long. The V end lost 3 bases, the J end lost 6 bases, and 11 bases lay between the germline ends. Germline lookup yields CDR1 SGHAT and CDR2 FQNNGV. CDR3: CASSLVLAPGELFF. The DNA for the CDR3 is TGTGCCAGCAGCTTGGTGCTGGCCCCCGGGGAGCTGTTTTTT.

The chain employs TRBV21-1 and TRBJ1-5. TRBV21-1 is a known pseudogene. The CDR3 consists of 11 residues. CDR3 region: CASGFNQPQHF. CDR3 in DNA: TGTGCCAGCGGGTTTAATCAGCCCCAGCATTTT.

The table lists this clone with a count of one. The chain couples TRBV2 to TRBJ2-2, with 7 positions matching TRBD1. From germline, CDR1 is SNHLY and CDR2 FYNNEI. The CDR3 length is 14 residues. V lost 4 bases, J lost 3 bases, and 2 bases stayed unmatched. CDR3 loop: CASSVQGYTGELFF. The CDR3 DNA reads TGTGCCAGCAGTGTACAGGGGTACACCGGGGAGCTGTTTTTT.

The chain is built from TRBV7-3 and TRBJ2-3; TRBD2 aligns across 7 bases. From germline, CDR1 is SGHTA and CDR2 FQGTGA. The CDR3 consists of 13 residues. V was clipped by 4 bases and J by 2 bases; unmatched bases: 0. The CDR3 nucleotides are TGTGCCAGCAGCTGGGACTACACAGATACGCAGTATTTT. Residues: CASSWDYTDTQYF. Looking up the rest from reference TRBV7-3 and TRBJ2-3 gives the full variable domain: GAGVSQTPSNKVTEKGKYVELRCDPISGHTALYWYRQSLGQGPEFLIYFQGTGAADDSGLPNDRFFAVRPEGSVSTLKIQRTERGDSAVYLCASSWDYTDTQYFGPGTRLTVL.

The J gene is TRBJ2-7, the V gene TRBV11-2, with a weak D call TRBD2 (7 bases). Germline assignment: CDR1 SGHAT and CDR2 FQNNGV. With 5 bases removed from V and 3 bases from J, the gap between germline ends came to 20 bases. The CDR3 covers 16 residues. CDR3 loop: CASSTPGRGRFYEQYF. The DNA for the CDR3 is TGTGCCAGCAGCACCCCTGGGCGGGGGCGCTTCTACGAGCAGTACTTC.

V usage is TRBV19 and J usage is TRBJ1-1; TRBD1 matches 12 bases. The CDR3 is 18 residues long. Trimming at V came to 8 bases and at J to 5 bases, leaving 18 bases not matched to a gene. Germline CDR1 and CDR2: LNHDA and SQIVND (reference sequence). The CDR3 loop is CASLGRGTGTGGYTEAFF. The CDR3 region has the DNA TGTGCCAGTCTCGGTCGGGGTACCGGGACAGGGGGCTATACTGAAGCTTTCTTT.

This clone was detected only once. Different DNA sequences within this sample yield the same CDR3. The chain employs TRBV29-1 and TRBJ1-1; 8 nucleotides line up with TRBD1. CDR3 length equals 13 residues. Germline V CDR1 and CDR2: SQVTM, ANQGSEA. V was clipped by 3 bases and J by 1 base; unmatched bases: 1. Here the CDR3 DNA reads TGCAGCGTTGACAGGGGGCAGAACACTGAAGCTTTCTTT. This translates into CSVDRGQNTEAFF.

This sequence joins TRBV18 and TRBJ2-3, with a tentative D call TRBD2 (5 bases). The germline V and J ends were trimmed by 6 bases and 4 bases, with 11 bases remaining between them. Germline assignment: CDR1 KGHSH and CDR2 LQKENI. The CDR3 covers 13 residues. CDR3 sequence (DNA): TGTGCCAGCTCGTCCGGGGTCCCAGATACGCAGTATTTT. Protein sequence: CASSSGVPDTQYF.

The rearrangement uses TRBV5-4 and TRBJ2-5, with 9 positions matching TRBD2. V was pared by 4 bases and J by 2 bases, with 9 bases of the junction left unmatched. The CDR3 spans 16 residues. Looked up from germline, CDR1 is SGHNT and CDR2 is YYREEE (reference sequence). CDR3 nucleotides: TGTGCCAGCAGCCGAGGGGCTAGCGGGGCACAAGAGACCCAGTACTTC. This codes for CASSRGASGAQETQYF. Variable domain in full (rest from reference TRBV5-4 and TRBJ2-5): ETGVTQSPTHLIKTRGQQVTLRCSSQSGHNTVSWYQQALGQGPQFIFQYYREEENGRGNFPPRFSGLQFPNYSSELNVNALELDDSALYLCASSRGASGAQETQYFGPGTRLLVL.

The chain joins TRBV7-9 to TRBJ1-2; D is unresolved. The CDR3 spans 11 residues. The V end lost 9 bases, the J end lost 7 bases, and 12 bases lay between the germline ends. The germline gives CDR1 SEHNR, CDR2 FQNEAQ (reference sequence). DNA of the CDR3: TGTGCCAGTGGGGTTCGTACTGGCTACACCTTC. Residues: CASGVRTGYTF.

This chain connects TRBV19 to TRBJ2-7; D perhaps matches TRBD1 (5 bases). The CDR3 has 15 amino acids. V was trimmed by 3 bases and J by 0 bases, leaving 12 bases between them. Germline lookup yields CDR1 LNHDA and CDR2 SQIVND (reference sequence). Here the CDR3 reads CASSISKQVSYEQYF. For the CDR3, the DNA is TGTGCCAGTAGTATCAGTAAACAGGTCTCCTACGAGCAGTACTTC.

This clone appeared once. The rearrangement links TRBV2 to TRBJ2-2; tentatively, D is TRBD2 (5 bases). Germline CDR1 reads SNHLY; CDR2 reads FYNNEI. The CDR3 sequence is 15 residues long. V was trimmed by 7 bases and J by 3 bases, leaving 15 bases between them. This CDR3 is CASKRTLMDTGELFF. The CDR3 DNA reads as TGTGCCAGCAAGCGGACTCTGATGGACACCGGGGAGCTGTTTTTT.